These 15 T cell receptor beta chains came from one sample sequenced in a study of technical replicates of blood from a handful of donors. TCRdb's table, derived via immunoSEQ multiplex PCR, lists solely in-frame clones and lacks some. Seen here are tens of thousands of clones, around 94% observed once, and the top ten hold 0.2% to 0.3%. Sequencing was carried out using T cells isolated from PBMCs. These receptors were obtained from a human donor in good health.

The chain couples TRBV10-3 to TRBJ2-3; D unresolved. Trimming stripped 3 bases from V and 6 bases from J, with 13 bases between. The CDR3 is 14 residues long. Germline V gene data show CDR1 as ENHRY and CDR2 as SYGVKD. The CDR3 region is CAISDGLIGDTQYF. The CDR3 DNA reads as TGTGCCATCAGTGACGGGTTAATCGGGGATACGCAGTATTTT.

This chain links TRBV7-9 with TRBJ1-6; 7 bases are shared with TRBD1. Looked up from germline, CDR1 is SEHNR and CDR2 is FQNEAQ (reference sequence). CDR3 length equals 17 residues. The junction had 9 bases not matched to a gene; V was cut back by 4 bases and J by 3 bases. The chain's CDR3 is CASSSQGDRNYNSPLHF. The CDR3 DNA follows: TGTGCCAGCAGCTCCCAAGGGGACAGAAACTATAATTCACCCCTCCACTTT.

This clone was seen just once. V usage is TRBV6-1 and J usage is TRBJ2-5; TRBD2 matches at 11 bases. The trim removed 7 bases at V and 0 bases at J, leaving 4 bases unmatched. This CDR3 has 15 residues. Per the germline V gene, CDR1 is MNHNS and CDR2 is SASEGT. CDR3: CASTPLAGDQETQYF. The CDR3 region has the DNA TGTGCCAGCACCCCACTAGCGGGGGACCAAGAGACCCAGTACTTC.

The genes are TRBV5-4 and TRBJ1-2; the match to TRBD1 covers 7 bases. Per germline, CDR1 SGHNT and CDR2 YYREEE (reference sequence). CDR3 length equals 17 residues. The trim removed 4 bases at V and 7 bases at J, leaving 19 bases unmatched. CDR3 in DNA: TGTGCCAGCAGCCCAGGAGCCGGCCGGGACAGACTATCTGGCTACACCTTC. Its translation is CASSPGAGRDRLSGYTF.

This clone turned up a few times. The chain is built from TRBV9 and TRBJ1-2; perhaps TRBD1 as D (5 bases). Germline-derived CDR1 and CDR2 are SGDLS and YYNGEE. V was clipped by 0 bases and J by 0 bases, with 9 bases between them. The CDR3 is 15 amino acids. CDR3 protein: CASSVAPGPNYGYTF. In DNA form, the CDR3 reads TGTGCCAGCAGCGTAGCTCCAGGGCCTAACTATGGCTACACCTTC.

The chain links TRBV28 to TRBJ2-5, with D possibly being TRBD2 (6 bases). CDR1 MDHEN and CDR2 SYDVKM come from the germline V gene. The CDR3 is 14 residues long. V lost 4 bases and J 5 bases, leaving 14 bases between the germline ends. The CDR3 region has the DNA TGTGCCAGCAGTTCGGGGACTGCCATGGAGACCCAGTACTTC. Translated: CASSSGTAMETQYF.

The genes are TRBV7-9 and TRBJ2-7, with D possibly matching TRBD1 (5 bases). Trimming took off 5 bases at V and 1 base at J, with 21 bases between the two ends. This CDR3 has 17 amino acids. Germline V gene data show CDR1 as SEHNR and CDR2 as FQNEAQ (reference sequence). The CDR3 DNA reads TGTGCCAGCAGCCCCTTAAAGGGGATAATACCTTCCTACGAGCAGTACTTC. Translation gives CASSPLKGIIPSYEQYF.

The rearrangement uses TRBV6-1 and TRBJ1-5; D is unresolved. The CDR3 runs 14 residues. Germline CDR1 and CDR2: MNHNS and SASEGT. The V gene lost 4 bases and the J gene lost 3 bases, with 10 bases spanning the gap. The CDR3 DNA reads TGTGCCAGCAGTGTAAGCGGCGACAATCAGCCCCAGCATTTT. Translating it yields CASSVSGDNQPQHF.

This rearrangement joins TRBV5-1 to TRBJ1-1; D is unclear. Germline V lookup: CDR1 SGHRS, CDR2 YFSETQ. Trimming removed 4 bases from V and 5 bases from J, with 18 bases in between. CDR3 size: 15 residues. The CDR3 loop reads CASSLGVTGWTEAFF. The CDR3 DNA reads as TGCGCCAGCAGCCTCGGGGTTACGGGGTGGACTGAAGCTTTCTTT.

This rearrangement joins TRBV7-9 to TRBJ1-2, with a weak D call TRBD1 (6 bases). The CDR3 runs 14 residues. The germline gives CDR1 SEHNR, CDR2 FQNEAQ (reference sequence). V dropped 1 base and J dropped 7 bases, with 13 bases sitting between them. CDR3 in DNA: TGTGCCAGCAGCTTAGGTCAGGGGTTAGGTGGCTACACCTTC. Its translation: CASSLGQGLGGYTF. Based on the CDR3 plus reference TRBV7-9 and TRBJ1-2, the full variable domain is DTGVSQNPRHKITKRGQNVTFRCDPISEHNRLYWYRQTLGQGPEFLTYFQNEAQLEKSRLLSDRFSAERPKGSFSTLEIQRTEQGDSAMYLCASSLGQGLGGYTFGSGTRLTVV.

The chain carries TRBV11-2 and TRBJ2-5; TRBD2 matches 11 bases. The length of the CDR3 is 19 residues. V lost 2 bases and J lost 2; bases outside the gene matches: 13. Per germline, CDR1 SGHAT and CDR2 FQNNGV. The CDR3 region has the DNA TGTGCCAGCAGCTTATTTATGGCTAGCGGGGGGCAGGGGCAAGAGACCCAGTACTTC. The encoded protein is CASSLFMASGGQGQETQYF.

This chain uses TRBV29-1 with TRBJ2-3, with TRBD2 identical over 10 bases. Germline assignment: CDR1 SQVTM and CDR2 ANQGSEA. Trimming removed 6 bases from V and 0 bases from J; junction bases left unmatched: 9. The CDR3 length is 16 residues. Here the CDR3 DNA reads TGCAGCGTCGCACTTGGACTAGCGGCTAGCACAGATACGCAGTATTTT. Protein sequence: CSVALGLAASTDTQYF.

This clone turned up a few times. The gene calls are TRBV7-9 and TRBJ2-2; 7 bases align to TRBD1. From germline, CDR1 is SEHNR and CDR2 FQNEAQ (reference sequence). V shed 4 bases, J shed 14 bases, and the junction held 4 bases outside the gene matches. The length of the CDR3 is 11 residues. CDR3 bases: TGTGCCAGCAGCTCCCGACAGGGTCTGTTTTTT. Translating it yields CASSSRQGLFF.

V is TRBV6-6 and J is TRBJ1-1, with 9 bases that match TRBD1. With 7 bases clipped from V and 4 bases from J, the junction kept 7 bases outside the gene matches. The CDR3 length is 14 residues. From germline, CDR1 is MNHNY and CDR2 SVGAGI (reference sequence). CDR3 residues: CASILQGATTEAFF. The CDR3 coding sequence is TGTGCCAGCATCTTACAGGGGGCAACCACTGAAGCTTTCTTT.

This clone was detected only once. The chain carries TRBV29-1 and TRBJ2-3; 9 bases agree with TRBD2. There are 17 residues in the CDR3. Looked up from germline, CDR1 is SQVTM and CDR2 is ANQGSEA. This CDR3 reads CSLVLFVWREGRDTQYF. The DNA for the CDR3 is TGCAGTCTCGTCCTTTTCGTCTGGCGGGAGGGTCGAGATACGCAGTATTTT.